Shown below are 7 T cell receptor beta chains from a single sample sequenced in a study of molecular identifiers for immune sequencing clone quantification. In TCRdb, the PCR reads were re-called with MiXCR into one record per CDR3 protein. The sample contains hundreds of thousands of distinct CDR3 sequences, less than 20% of which appear only once. Input material: naive CD8+ T cells from blood, with Jurkat cell RNA spiked in. This sample's subset: FACS-sorted CD8+CD4-CCR7+CD45RA+ naive T cells. The receptors derive from a human donor in good health. Some libraries in this study had Jurkat cell RNA spiked in.

Regarding this clonotype: Possible read error: a much larger clone is one base away. The chain combines TRBV9 with TRBJ1-1; D might be TRBD1 (6 bases). This CDR3 has 16 amino acids. Germline assignment: CDR1 SGDLS and CDR2 YYNGEE. V was cut by 3 bases and J by 10 bases, with 25 bases left in between. This CDR3 is CASSEGRGGGMGGAFF. CDR3 DNA: TGTGCCAGCAGCGAGGGGCGAGGGGGTGGGATGGGTGGAGCTTTCTTT.

This clonotype was found many times. The rearrangement joins TRBV18 to TRBJ1-2; the D is unclear. CDR1 is KGHSH, CDR2 LQKENI, per germline. The V gene lost 2 bases and the J gene lost 0 bases, with 4 bases spanning the gap. The CDR3 consists of 13 residues. CDR3 DNA sequence: TGTGCCAGCTCACCAAGCTCTAACTATGGCTACACCTTC. It specifies CASSPSSNYGYTF.

This clonotype was seen at least ten times. The CDR3 sequence is CASSQLQTGINQETQYF. In nucleotides, the CDR3 is TGTGCCAGCAGCCAATTACAGACAGGTATCAACCAAGAGACCCAGTACTTC. This chain uses TRBV4-2 with TRBJ2-5, with D possibly matching TRBD1 (6 bases). There are 17 residues in the CDR3. The ends were cut back, 2 bases at V and 0 bases at J, with 16 bases in the middle. Per germline, CDR1 LGHNA and CDR2 YNFKEQ.

In its sample, this clonotype was seen many times. The CDR3 region has the DNA TGTGCCCATAGGGACGGTGGCACTGAAGCTTTCTTT. Translated: CAHRDGGTEAFF. The chain combines TRBV30 with TRBJ1-1; D is perhaps TRBD1 (5 bases). This CDR3 has 12 amino acids. Trimming took 8 bases from V and 4 from J, leaving 14 bases between them. The germline gives CDR1 GTSNPN, CDR2 SVGIG (reference sequence).

V is TRBV7-9 and J is TRBJ2-3; 12 nucleotides match TRBD2. The CDR3 is 18 residues long. The germline V gene encodes CDR1 SEHNR and CDR2 FQNEAQ (reference sequence). J lost 3 bases, V lost 4 bases, and 11 bases had no gene match. The CDR3 DNA follows: TGTGCCAGCAGCTCAACCCGACTAGCGGGAGAGGCTACAGATACGCAGTATTTT. This sequence encodes CASSSTRLAGEATDTQYF.

This clonotype was counted ten times or more. The rearrangement joins TRBV13 to TRBJ2-7; the match to TRBD1 covers 8 bases. V gave up 0 bases and J gave up 6 bases; unmatched junction bases: 7. Germline-derived CDR1 and CDR2 are PRHDT and FYEKMQ (reference sequence). CDR3 length: 15 amino acids. CDR3 in DNA: TGTGCCAGCAGCTTAGGCGCAGGGGGCTTCGCCGAGCAGTACTTC. It codes for CASSLGAGGFAEQYF.

This clonotype occurred many times. The chain joins TRBV9 to TRBJ1-1; D is unclear. V shed 3 bases and J shed 0 bases, with 12 bases lying between them. Germline lookup yields CDR1 SGDLS and CDR2 YYNGEE. The length of the CDR3 is 15 residues. CDR3 bases: TGTGCCAGCAGCGAAGATCCAGTCATGAACACTGAAGCTTTCTTT. Translating it yields CASSEDPVMNTEAFF.